This T cell receptor (beta chain) was sequenced during a study of blood T cell repertoires in COVID-19. Study summary: The United States, Italy and Spain were the sources of the acute and convalescent COVID-19 samples. In each case, the material was cDNA or gDNA derived from T cells, B-cell-depleted T cells, or PBMCs.

This table comes from immunoSEQ multiplex PCR, and its TCRdb copy is limited to in-frame clones, with some not included. In the table there are about 250,000 clones, 85% of which are singletons. This CDR3 is built from 15 residues. V was trimmed by 0 bases and J by 1 base, leaving 9 bases between them. The germline gives CDR1 GTSNPN, CDR2 SVGIG (reference sequence). This TCR derives from a woman aged 55-70 years with active or convalescent COVID-19. The source material was peripheral blood. J is TRBJ2-2 and V is TRBV30; D might be TRBD1 (5 bases). This CDR3 reads CAWSVPRENTGELFF. For the CDR3, the DNA is TGTGCCTGGAGTGTACCCAGGGAGAACACCGGGGAGCTGTTTTTT.